A single T cell receptor (beta chain) is shown here with its context. The antigen is undetermined. This entry is derived from a study of OX40 agonist ivuxolimab in advanced cancers. Measured with immunoSEQ multiplex PCR; TCRdb has only the in-frame clones, and not every one. The table has over 45,000 clones, approximately 80% seen once. Trimming cost V 0 bases and J 5 bases, with 17 bases left between them. CDR1 is SGHTA and CDR2 is FQGTGA in the germline V gene. This CDR3 has 17 amino acids. Study outcomes and limitations: Low normalized clonal expansion also occurred in some nonresponding patients. Blood T cells, both CD4+ and CD8+, expanded clonally by week 6 at 0.1 to 3.0 mg/kg.

This receptor was obtained from an adult with an advanced solid tumor such as melanoma, head and neck, liver or kidney cancer. The chain carries TRBV7-3 and TRBJ2-1; weak D call: TRBD1 (5 bases). Sequenced here: CD4+ or CD8+ T cells sorted from blood, sampled in a trial of the OX40 agonist ivuxolimab. In nucleotides, the CDR3 is TGTGCCAGCAGCTTAACCCGGTCTATAGGGGTCCACAATGAGCAGTTCTTC. It yields the protein CASSLTRSIGVHNEQFF.